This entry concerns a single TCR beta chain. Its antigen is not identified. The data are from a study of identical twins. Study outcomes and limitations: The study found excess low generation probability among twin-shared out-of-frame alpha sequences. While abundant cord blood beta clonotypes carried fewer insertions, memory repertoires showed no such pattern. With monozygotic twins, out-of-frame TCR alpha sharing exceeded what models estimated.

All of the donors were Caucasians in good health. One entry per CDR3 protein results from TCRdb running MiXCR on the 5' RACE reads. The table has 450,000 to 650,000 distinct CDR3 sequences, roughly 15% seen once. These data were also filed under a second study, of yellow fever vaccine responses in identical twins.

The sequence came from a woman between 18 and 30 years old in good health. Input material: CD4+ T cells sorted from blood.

DNA of the CDR3: TGCAGTGCTAGGGACAGACTAGCCAGCACAGATACGCAGTATTTT. It translates to CSARDRLASTDTQYF. The genes are TRBV20-1 and TRBJ2-3; D is perhaps TRBD2 (7 bases). The CDR3 runs to 15 residues. Trimming took off 3 bases at V and 0 bases at J, with 13 bases between the two ends. CDR1 is DFQATT, CDR2 SNEGSKA, per germline (reference sequence).